This entry lists 8 T cell receptor beta chains sequenced from one sample in a study of blood T cell repertoires in COVID-19. Sequencing used immunoSEQ multiplex PCR; TCRdb keeps in-frame clones, though not all of them. Found here are 200,000 to 250,000 clones, 86% of them singletons; the top ten hold 3.1%. Sequencing used PBMCs or T cells enriched from blood (not recorded which). These receptors all stem from a woman in her forties or fifties in a cohort exposed to, infected with or recovered from COVID-19 (not recorded which).

The rearrangement links TRBV9 to TRBJ2-3; D gene uncertain. CDR1 SGDLS and CDR2 YYNGEE come from the germline V gene. The CDR3 length is 13 residues. Trimming took off 0 bases at V and 6 bases at J, with 8 bases between the two ends. Here the CDR3 DNA reads TGTGCCAGCAGCGTAGCTATTCGGGATACGCAGTATTTT. Its protein product is CASSVAIRDTQYF.

The CDR3 region is CASSFSSRVNTGELFF. The CDR3 nucleotides are TGTGCCAGCAGCTTTTCATCCAGGGTCAACACCGGGGAGCTGTTTTTT. The gene calls are TRBV11-2 and TRBJ2-2; maybe TRBD1 (5 bases). CDR1 and CDR2 (germline): SGHAT, FQNNGV. The CDR3 sequence is 16 residues long. Trimming cost V 3 bases and J 2 bases, with 13 bases left between them.

The V and J genes are TRBV10-3 and TRBJ2-1; 10 positions agree with TRBD2. Per the germline V gene, CDR1 is ENHRY and CDR2 is SYGVKD. This CDR3 has 17 residues. V shed 0 bases, J shed 5 bases, and the junction held 7 bases outside the gene matches. CDR3: CAISESLAGVKDNEQFF. CDR3 nucleotides: TGTGCCATCAGTGAGTCCCTAGCGGGGGTCAAGGACAATGAGCAGTTCTTC.

The sample holds one count of this clone. The rearrangement uses TRBV16 and TRBJ2-4, with 8 bases lining up with TRBD1. The CDR3 is made up of 17 amino acids. The germline V gene has CDR1 KGHSY and CDR2 FQNENV. The J segment lost 1 base and the V segment lost 1 base, leaving 6 bases of the junction unmatched. The CDR3 nucleotides read TGTGCCAGCAGCCAATGGCAGGGGGCGAGGGCCAAAAACATTCAGTACTTC. Protein: CASSQWQGARAKNIQYF.

The V gene is TRBV4-1, the J gene TRBJ2-3; TRBD2 is a possible D gene (5 bases). Deletions cut 5 bases from V and 5 bases from J, with 23 bases between. From germline, CDR1 is MGHRA and CDR2 YSYEKL. The length of the CDR3 is 17 residues. CDR3 region: CASSSLAGRAAGDTQYF. The CDR3 coding sequence is TGCGCCAGCAGCTCACTGGCGGGTCGGGCGGCCGGAGATACGCAGTATTTT.

This clone has just a few counts. This chain connects TRBV28 to TRBJ1-4, with 8 bases that match TRBD1. V lost 6 bases, J lost 7 bases, and 13 bases stayed unmatched. The CDR3 has 16 residues. Germline CDR1 is MDHEN and CDR2 is SYDVKM. The CDR3 sequence is CASSTTRQGFGEKLFF. CDR3 bases: TGTGCCAGCAGCACCACAAGACAGGGGTTCGGTGAAAAACTGTTTTTT.

The V gene is TRBV21-1, the J gene TRBJ2-5; TRBD2 is taken as the D call from the table, unchecked against the DNA. TRBV21-1 is deemed a pseudogene. The CDR3 sequence is 18 residues long. CDR3 residues: CASSKARGGKRGEETQYF. In DNA form, the CDR3 reads TGTGCCAGCAGCAAGGCCCGGGGGGGGAAGCGGGGAGAAGAGACCCAGTACTTC.

The chain is built from TRBV19 and TRBJ1-2, with 8 bases that match TRBD1. Germline trimming cut 8 bases from V and 4 bases from J; bases unmatched to any gene: 9. CDR1 LNHDA and CDR2 SQIVND come from the germline V gene (reference sequence). The CDR3 is 14 residues long. In DNA, the CDR3 is TGTGCCAGTGGGGACAGGCAGAGAGTCTATGGCTACACCTTC. Translation gives CASGDRQRVYGYTF.